The T cell receptor (beta chain) under discussion was sequenced for a study of T cell repertoires in cytomegalovirus infection. The wider study: Public TCR beta signature analysis indicated the presence of both CMV infection and matching HLA type.

TCRdb processed the reads anew with MiXCR; each CDR3 protein has one entry. The table includes around 140,000 distinct CDR3 sequences, 5% to 6.5% detected once. CDR3 length: 12 residues. The germline gives CDR1 DFQATT, CDR2 SNEGSKA (reference sequence). V gave up 6 bases and J gave up 6 bases; unmatched junction bases: 6. Findings of the study overall: Summed frequency of shared TCR beta families picked out CMV carriers who also had the relevant HLA. HLA-C-restricted CMV-specific TCR beta clonotypes prevailed in the ex vivo response.

This clonotype was detected a few times. Its cognate antigen is unknown. This receptor was taken from a human donor in good health (CMV status not recorded). Some clones in this sample may be carry-over from other donors' samples. Sequencing used PBMCs. V and J are TRBV20-1 and TRBJ2-7; 9 nucleotides match TRBD1. CDR3 in DNA: TGCAGTGCCGGGACAGGGCTTGGCGAGCAGTACTTC. Amino acids: CSAGTGLGEQYF.